Presented here are 24 T cell receptor beta chains from one specimen sequenced in a study of T cells in Graves' hyperthyroidism and ophthalmopathy. TCR beta CDR3 region amplification was performed from RNA transcripts. HTBI primers were employed in a first-round RT-PCR of the TCR CDR3. TCRdb fed the multiplex PCR reads into MiXCR, producing one record per CDR3 protein. The sample lists roughly 380,000 distinct CDR3 sequences, approximately 19% occurring once. Sequences were obtained from blood. The receptors come from a woman aged 18 to 35 with Graves' hyperthyroidism.

This clonotype occurred many times. The chain joins TRBV3-1 to TRBJ1-1, with no clear D. The CDR3 extends over 13 amino acids. Trimming cost V 3 bases and J 10 bases, with 15 bases left between them. Germline CDR1 is LGHDT and CDR2 is YNNKEL (reference sequence). CDR3 sequence reads: CASSQPYRSGAFF. For the CDR3, the DNA is TGTGCCAGCAGCCAGCCCTACCGCTCAGGAGCTTTCTTT.

This clonotype has a handful of counts. The chain recombines TRBV28 with TRBJ1-1; D remains ambiguous. Per germline, CDR1 MDHEN and CDR2 SYDVKM. V lost 2 bases to trimming and J lost 3 bases, with 10 bases between them. This CDR3 region has 14 residues. The DNA of the CDR3 is TGTGCCAGCAGTTTACCGGGAATCCACACTGAAGCTTTCTTT. It is translated as CASSLPGIHTEAFF.

This clonotype has just a few counts. The chain couples TRBV28 to TRBJ2-7; perhaps D is TRBD1 or TRBD2 (7 bases each). With 6 bases removed from V and 2 bases from J, the gap between germline ends came to 17 bases. This CDR3 has 15 residues. Germline V gene lookup returns CDR1 MDHEN and CDR2 SYDVKM. This CDR3 reads CASSQGGAQAYEQYF. The CDR3 DNA follows: TGTGCCAGCAGCCAGGGGGGGGCTCAAGCCTACGAGCAGTACTTC.

The chain uses TRBV12-3 or TRBV12-4 and TRBJ1-5; D call uncertain. The CDR3 length is 15 residues. Between the trimmed V and J ends, which lost 6 bases and 7 bases, there was a span of 19 bases. CDR3 sequence: CASRAGSELDQPQHF. CDR3 DNA: TGTGCCAGCAGGGCGGGGTCGGAACTAGACCAGCCCCAGCATTTT.

This clonotype was picked up many times. The genes are TRBV10-3 and TRBJ2-5; D tentatively reads TRBD1 or TRBD2 (5 bases each). Trimming took 6 bases from V and 4 from J, leaving 24 bases between them. This CDR3 has 17 amino acids. Germline V gives CDR1 ENHRY, CDR2 SYGVKD. For the CDR3, the DNA is TGTGCCATCAGCTCTAGTACCGGGACCTTGGAAGGAGAGACCCAGTACTTC. Protein product: CAISSSTGTLEGETQYF.

This chain links TRBV6-1 with TRBJ1-6, with 9 nucleotides matching TRBD1. In germline, CDR1 is MNHNS, CDR2 SASEGT. The CDR3 contains 15 residues. Germline trimming cut 7 bases from V and 7 bases from J; bases unmatched to any gene: 8. As DNA, the CDR3 is TGTGCCAGCACCGCCTCGGACAGGGGAAATTCACCCCTCCACTTT. Translation gives CASTASDRGNSPLHF.

This clonotype has a single count. This chain joins TRBV12-3 or TRBV12-4 and TRBJ2-5; 8 bases agree with TRBD1. This CDR3 has 14 residues. Losses at the gene ends were 4 bases for V and 3 bases for J; bases not matched to a gene: 4. The CDR3 nucleotides are TGTGCCAGCAGTTCGGACAGGGTAGAAGAGACCCAGTACTTC. Translating it yields CASSSDRVEETQYF.

In its sample, this clonotype was seen many times. The rearrangement uses TRBV15 and TRBJ2-7, with 7 nucleotides matching TRBD1. Germline assignment: CDR1 LNHNV and CDR2 YYDKDF (reference sequence). Trimming at V came to 2 bases and at J to 5 bases, leaving 6 bases not matched to a gene. The CDR3 consists of 14 residues. CDR3 sequence: CATSRRQGPHEQYF. CDR3 sequence (DNA): TGTGCCACCAGCAGACGACAGGGTCCCCACGAGCAGTACTTC.

This clonotype was seen many times. This chain joins TRBV15 and TRBJ1-2; D is undetermined. The V and J ends lost 5 bases and 1 base respectively, with 11 bases between them. The CDR3 extends over 14 amino acids. The germline V gene has CDR1 LNHNV and CDR2 YYDKDF (reference sequence). CDR3 in DNA: TGTGCCACCAGCCCCGAGGCCCGTAACTATGGCTACACCTTC. Protein: CATSPEARNYGYTF.

This clonotype was counted many times. The CDR3: CAISLTVAGTEAFF. The CDR3 DNA reads TGTGCCATCAGCTTGACAGTGGCGGGCACTGAAGCTTTCTTT. The rearrangement links TRBV10-3 to TRBJ1-1; weak D call: TRBD1 (5 bases). This CDR3 comprises 14 residues. Between the trimmed V and J ends, which lost 6 bases and 4 bases, there was a span of 15 bases. Germline V gene lookup returns CDR1 ENHRY and CDR2 SYGVKD.

This clonotype has at least ten counts. The genes are TRBV7-6 and TRBJ2-5; the D call may be TRBD1 or TRBD2 (5 bases each). Germline CDR1 is SGHVS and CDR2 is FNYEAQ. V gave up 6 bases and J gave up 2 bases, with 13 bases separating them. The CDR3 extends over 14 amino acids. CDR3 loop: CASRRGQFQETQYF. In DNA form, the CDR3 reads TGTGCCAGCAGACGGGGCCAATTTCAAGAGACCCAGTACTTC.

This clonotype was seen only a few times. This sequence joins TRBV2 and TRBJ2-5, with 7 nucleotides matching TRBD2. Germline V gene data show CDR1 as SNHLY and CDR2 as FYNNEI. The CDR3 has 14 residues. V lost 8 bases and J lost 4; bases outside the gene matches: 10. The CDR3 DNA follows: TGTGCCAGCCCTCCGGGAGGCGGCTTAGAGACCCAGTACTTC. It specifies CASPPGGGLETQYF.

This clonotype showed up many times. The chain employs TRBV20-1 and TRBJ2-5; the match to TRBD1 covers 8 bases. Germline loops: CDR1 DFQATT, CDR2 SNEGSKA (reference sequence). This CDR3 contains 14 residues. V lost 1 base, J lost 5 bases, and 6 bases stayed unmatched. The chain's CDR3 is CSARGAGGSETQYF. The CDR3 DNA follows: TGCAGTGCTAGAGGGGCAGGGGGCAGCGAGACCCAGTACTTC.

This clonotype was recorded many times. The chain couples TRBV6-5 to TRBJ1-3; possibly TRBD1 for D (5 bases). The V end lost 6 bases, the J end lost 1 base, and 13 bases lay between the germline ends. Germline loops: CDR1 MNHEY, CDR2 SVGAGI. CDR3 size: 15 residues. In DNA form, the CDR3 reads TGTGCCAGCAGCTATGGGGCAGATTCTGGAAACACCATATATTTT. Its translation is CASSYGADSGNTIYF.

This clonotype was picked up many times. The gene calls are TRBV6-1 and TRBJ2-7, with 10 positions matching TRBD1. The CDR3 is 13 residues long. Trimming removed 9 bases from V and 3 bases from J; junction bases left unmatched: 5. Per the germline V gene, CDR1 is MNHNS and CDR2 is SASEGT. CDR3 protein: CASAGTGDYEQYF. The CDR3 DNA sequence: TGTGCCAGTGCCGGGACAGGGGACTACGAGCAGTACTTC.

This clonotype was counted at least ten times. This chain's CDR3 is CASSERVLNHEQYF. In DNA, the CDR3 is TGTGCCAGCAGTGAAAGGGTTCTTAACCACGAGCAGTACTTC. The chain combines TRBV25-1 with TRBJ2-7; no clear D. The V and J ends lost 2 bases and 5 bases respectively, with 13 bases between them. CDR3 length: 14 amino acids. CDR1 and CDR2 from the germline V gene are MGHDK and SYGVNS.

This clonotype was seen ten or more times. This chain uses TRBV13 with TRBJ2-4, with 8 bases matching TRBD2. The CDR3 runs to 14 residues. Germline assignment: CDR1 PRHDT and CDR2 FYEKMQ (reference sequence). With 5 bases clipped from V and 8 bases from J, the junction kept 8 bases outside the gene matches. CDR3 sequence (DNA): TGTGCCAGCAGCGCCCCGGGGGGGCGATACATTCAGTACTTC. Its protein product is CASSAPGGRYIQYF.

The chain employs TRBV10-2 and TRBJ1-5; TRBD1 matches at 9 bases. This CDR3 has 14 residues. The germline V gene has CDR1 WSHSY and CDR2 SAAADI. The junction had 6 bases not matched to a gene; V was cut back by 6 bases and J by 6 bases. The CDR3 DNA reads as TGCGCCAGCAGGCCCGGGACAGGGTCTCAGCCCCAGCATTTT. This translates into CASRPGTGSQPQHF.

This clonotype has at least ten counts. The rearrangement joins TRBV2 to TRBJ1-5; D gene ambiguous. The CDR3 contains 14 residues. V was clipped by 5 bases and J by 6 bases, with 14 bases between them. Germline V gene sequence: CDR1 SNHLY, CDR2 FYNNEI. CDR3 residues: CASSTIPEGQPQHF. CDR3 nucleotides: TGTGCCAGCAGTACGATCCCGGAAGGTCAGCCCCAGCATTTT.

This clonotype showed up many times. V is TRBV6-5 and J is TRBJ2-5; 9 nucleotides align to TRBD2. The CDR3 runs 14 residues. Trimming cost V 8 bases and J 5 bases; bases outside gene matches: 9. The V gene's germline CDR1 is MNHEY and CDR2 SVGAGI. Here the CDR3 DNA reads TGTGCCAGCGATGGCGGGGGGGCTGGTGAGACCCAGTACTTC. Its translation is CASDGGGAGETQYF.

This clonotype turned up a few times. V usage is TRBV3-1 and J usage is TRBJ2-5; 13 bases match TRBD2. Germline V gene lookup returns CDR1 LGHDT and CDR2 YNNKEL (reference sequence). Losses at the gene ends were 6 bases for V and 5 bases for J; bases not matched to a gene: 9. There are 16 residues in the CDR3. The CDR3 DNA reads TGTGCCAGCAGTATTACTAGCGGGGGGGTTCAGGAGACCCAGTACTTC. This translates into CASSITSGGVQETQYF.

There are many counts of this clonotype. A much bigger clone sits one base away, suggesting this may be a read error. J is TRBJ1-1 and V is TRBV6-2 or TRBV6-3; D not resolved. The CDR3 is 13 amino acids. Germline assignment: CDR1 MNHEY and CDR2 SVGEGT. The CDR3 spells CANSYKENTEAFF. The CDR3 DNA is TGTGCCAACAGTTATAAAGAGAACACTGAAGCTTTCTTT.

Ten or more counts support this clonotype. CDR3 sequence reads: CSATQGAGGYTF. The CDR3 coding sequence is TGCAGTGCAACGCAGGGGGCTGGTGGCTACACCTTC. The chain joins TRBV20-1 to TRBJ1-2; TRBD1 matches 8 bases. This CDR3 contains 12 residues. V shed 6 bases and J 7 bases; nucleotides not matched to a gene: 7. Germline V gene sequence: CDR1 DFQATT, CDR2 SNEGSKA (reference sequence).

This clonotype was picked up many times. The chain uses TRBV4-1 and TRBJ1-1; D uncertain. CDR1 and CDR2 (germline): MGHRA, YSYEKL. Deletions cut 1 base from V and 5 bases from J, with 17 bases between. There are 16 residues in the CDR3. The CDR3 nucleotides are TGCGCCAGCAGCCAAGGGCCTATCGATGCGGGGACTGAAGCTTTCTTT. As protein: CASSQGPIDAGTEAFF.